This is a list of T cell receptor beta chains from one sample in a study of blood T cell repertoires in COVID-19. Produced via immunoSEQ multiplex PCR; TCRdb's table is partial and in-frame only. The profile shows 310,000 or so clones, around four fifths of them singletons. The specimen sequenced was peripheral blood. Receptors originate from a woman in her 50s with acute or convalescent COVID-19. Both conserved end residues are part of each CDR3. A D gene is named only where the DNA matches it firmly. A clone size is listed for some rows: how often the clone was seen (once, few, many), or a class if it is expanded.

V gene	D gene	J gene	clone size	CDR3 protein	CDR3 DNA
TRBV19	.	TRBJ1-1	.	CASTLDSNTEAFF	TGTGCCAGTACCCTGGACAGCAACACTGAAGCTTTCTTT
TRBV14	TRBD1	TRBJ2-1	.	CASSSYRGRLNNEQFF	TGTGCCAGCAGCTCCTACAGGGGGCGGCTTAACAATGAGCAGTTCTTC
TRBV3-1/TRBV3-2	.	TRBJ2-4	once	CASSPRVRNIQYF	TGTGCCAGCAGCCCTCGGGTGCGAAACATTCAGTACTTC
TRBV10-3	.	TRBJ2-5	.	CAISESGTHLIPQETQYF	TGTGCCATCAGTGAGTCCGGGACACACCTCATCCCTCAAGAGACCCAGTACTTC
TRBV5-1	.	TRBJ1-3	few	CASSLLAGGGNTIYF	TGCGCCAGCAGCTTGCTTGCCGGGGGTGGAAACACCATATATTTT
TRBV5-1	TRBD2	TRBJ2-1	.	CASSFSGRDEQFF	TGCGCCAGCAGCTTTAGCGGGAGGGATGAGCAGTTCTTC
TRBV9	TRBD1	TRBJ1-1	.	CASRTGTAVNTEAFF	TGTGCCAGCAGGACCGGGACAGCAGTGAACACTGAAGCTTTCTTT
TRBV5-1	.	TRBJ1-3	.	CASSFDGDTIYF	TGCGCCAGCAGCTTCGACGGGGACACCATATATTTT
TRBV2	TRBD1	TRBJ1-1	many	CASSFDRETNTEAFF	TGTGCCAGCAGTTTTGACAGGGAAACCAACACTGAAGCTTTCTTT
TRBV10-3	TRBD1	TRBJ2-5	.	CAISGASGQGPETQYF	TGTGCCATCAGTGGGGCCTCGGGACAGGGGCCCGAGACCCAGTACTTC
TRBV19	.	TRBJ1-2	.	CASTLAVDSGGYTF	TGTGCCAGTACCCTCGCCGTAGACTCCGGGGGCTACACCTTC